This T cell receptor (beta chain) emerged from a study of blood T cell repertoires in COVID-19. Study-level background: Whether acute or convalescent, the COVID-19 samples came from the United States, Italy and Spain. The cDNA or gDNA used as material had been derived from T cells, B-cell-depleted T cells, or PBMCs.

Original methodology: Amplification of reference gene primers was used by the study to estimate nucleated cell counts. Assay: immunoSEQ multiplex PCR; the TCRdb copy retains only in-frame clones and omits some. That table furnishes V, J and clone size, whereas the DNA furnished D and trimming. The sample shows 30,000 to 45,000 clones, just over 90% of them seen only once. The receptor was isolated from a man aged 50-60 years with active COVID-19. Sequences were obtained from peripheral blood.

The CDR3 here is CASSLFDRGLAGANVLTF. In nucleotides, the CDR3 is TGTGCCAGCAGCTTATTTGACAGGGGGCTAGCTGGGGCCAACGTCCTGACTTTC. The chain couples TRBV7-2 to TRBJ2-6, with 10 bases lining up with TRBD1. J was trimmed by 2 bases and V by 2 bases; bases with no gene match: 6. Germline lookup yields CDR1 SGHTA and CDR2 FQGNSA. The CDR3 loop spans 18 amino acids. The full variable domain, completed using reference TRBV7-2 and TRBJ2-6, is GAGVSQSPSNKVTEKGKDVELRCDPISGHTALYWYRQSLGQGLEFLIYFQGNSAPDKSGLPSDRFSAERTGGSVSTLTIQRTQQEDSAVYLCASSLFDRGLAGANVLTFGAGSRLTVL.